Shown below are 8 T cell receptor beta chains from a single sample sequenced in a study of T-cell reconstitution after alpha-beta-depleted transplantation in children. Unique molecular identifiers were incorporated when the TCRbeta library was constructed. TCRdb called the PCR reads again in MiXCR, with one record for every CDR3 protein. In the table there are more than 450,000 distinct CDR3 sequences, around 18% of which are singletons. Sequences were derived from PBMCs from the stem cell graft donor, sampled from the stem cell graft. These receptors were obtained from a human donor who donated a stem cell graft to a child with acute lymphoblastic leukemia.

This clonotype turned up a few times. The V and J genes are TRBV6-2 or TRBV6-3 and TRBJ2-7; D uncertain. Germline lookup yields CDR1 MNHEY and CDR2 SVGEGT. Trimming took 5 bases from V and 5 from J, leaving 10 bases between them. This CDR3 spans 12 amino acids. CDR3 in DNA: TGTGCCAGCAGTCAACCGCTGGACGAGCAGTACTTC. Translated, it gives CASSQPLDEQYF.

This clonotype was observed a few times. The chain carries TRBV5-1 and TRBJ1-3; TRBD1 matches at 8 bases. Germline V gives CDR1 SGHRS, CDR2 YFSETQ. J gave up 2 bases and V 5 bases, and 3 bases lay outside the gene matches. The CDR3 extends over 14 amino acids. The CDR3 reads CASREDRAGNTIYF. The CDR3 DNA reads TGCGCCAGCAGGGAGGACAGGGCTGGAAACACCATATATTTT.

The chain recombines TRBV5-6 with TRBJ1-2; possibly TRBD1 for D (5 bases). Germline loops: CDR1 SGHDT, CDR2 YYEEEE. Trimming took 3 bases from V and 8 from J, leaving 17 bases between them. CDR3 length: 14 residues. DNA of the CDR3: TGTGCCAGCAGCTGGCCCCAGGGAGCGGCGGGCTACACCTTC. Amino acid sequence: CASSWPQGAAGYTF.

The chain links TRBV4-1 to TRBJ2-6; no clear D. Trimming cost V 2 bases and J 0 bases, with 11 bases left between them. The CDR3 runs to 17 residues. Germline loops: CDR1 MGHRA, CDR2 YSYEKL. This CDR3 is CASSQKGLGSGANVLTF. The CDR3 DNA reads as TGCGCCAGCAGCCAAAAGGGCCTTGGCTCTGGGGCCAACGTCCTGACTTTC.

The chain couples TRBV11-3 to TRBJ2-7; 7 nucleotides line up with TRBD1. From germline, CDR1 is SGHNT and CDR2 YENEEA. The CDR3 runs 16 residues. V was clipped by 2 bases and J by 2 bases; unmatched bases: 9. The CDR3 is CASSLTGQSYAYEQYF. DNA for the CDR3: TGTGCCAGCAGCTTAACGGGACAGTCTTACGCCTACGAGCAGTACTTC.

The chain couples TRBV18 to TRBJ2-1, with TRBD2 as a possible D gene (5 bases). The CDR3 length is 12 residues. Deletions cut 3 bases from V and 7 bases from J, with 7 bases between. Germline CDR1 is KGHSH and CDR2 is LQKENI. The CDR3 DNA is TGTGCCAGCTCACCGGACTGGAATGAGCAGTTCTTC. Its protein product is CASSPDWNEQFF.

There are a few counts of this clonotype. This chain connects TRBV28 to TRBJ2-7, with D possibly matching TRBD2 (5 bases). The CDR3 consists of 14 residues. Germline values: CDR1 MDHEN, CDR2 SYDVKM. Between the trimmed V and J ends, which lost 7 bases and 0 bases, there was a span of 13 bases. CDR3 coding DNA: TGTGCCAGCAAAATCCCGGGGAACTCCTACGAGCAGTACTTC. Translation: CASKIPGNSYEQYF.

V and J are TRBV5-5 and TRBJ2-5; D is undetermined. Germline V gives CDR1 SGHKS, CDR2 YYEKEE (reference sequence). Trimming removed 4 bases at V and 4 bases at J, with 8 bases between. The CDR3 contains 12 residues. The CDR3 reads CASSAITETQYF. DNA of the CDR3: TGTGCCAGCAGCGCCATCACAGAGACCCAGTACTTC.